These 30 T cell receptor beta chains were sequenced from one sample in a study of shared clonotypes between healthy human individuals. Only in-frame clones appear in the TCRdb table, and some are missing; sequencing was by immunoSEQ multiplex PCR. The table records 1,400,000 or so clones, about 98.5% of them present only once. Sequencing was performed on naive CD4+ T cells sorted from blood. Subset reported: CD45RA+ positively selected. The receptors stem from a man younger than 40 in good health.

This clone was observed a single time. V gene TRBV5-1 combines with J gene TRBJ1-1, with TRBD1 matching 7 bases. V lost 4 bases and J lost 2; bases outside the gene matches: 5. The CDR3 has 14 amino acids. CDR1 is SGHRS, CDR2 YFSETQ, per germline. CDR3 residues: CASSAGQPNTEAFF. In DNA form, the CDR3 reads TGCGCCAGCAGCGCGGGACAGCCTAACACTGAAGCTTTCTTT.

The chain employs TRBV5-1 and TRBJ2-3; no reliable D call. The CDR3 spans 12 residues. The V gene's germline CDR1 is SGHRS and CDR2 YFSETQ. V was pared by 4 bases and J by 3 bases, with 6 bases between. CDR3 amino acids: CASSIQTDTQYF. CDR3 DNA: TGCGCCAGCAGCATACAAACAGATACGCAGTATTTT.

The rearrangement joins TRBV2 to TRBJ2-7, with 7 nucleotides matching TRBD1. This CDR3 has 13 residues. Germline trimming cut 5 bases from V and 0 bases from J; bases unmatched to any gene: 1. Per germline, CDR1 SNHLY and CDR2 FYNNEI. The CDR3: CASSNRGSYEQYF. CDR3 sequence (DNA): TGTGCCAGCAGTAACAGGGGCTCCTACGAGCAGTACTTC.

The chain carries TRBV28 and TRBJ2-1; the match to TRBD2 covers 7 bases. This CDR3 contains 15 residues. Trimming at V came to 4 bases and at J to 6 bases, leaving 9 bases not matched to a gene. CDR1 and CDR2 (germline): MDHEN, SYDVKM. Here the CDR3 DNA reads TGTGCCAGCAGTTGGACTAGAGGGGACCGCAATGAGCAGTTCTTC. Amino acid sequence: CASSWTRGDRNEQFF. The whole variable domain, remainder taken from reference TRBV28 and TRBJ2-1, is DVKVTQSSRYLVKRTGEKVFLECVQDMDHENMFWYRQDPGLGLRLIYFSYDVKMKEKGDIPEGYSVSREKKERFSLILESASTNQTSMYLCASSWTRGDRNEQFFGPGTRLTVL.

In this sample, this clone turned up once. The chain carries TRBV7-9 and TRBJ2-1, with TRBD2 identical over 7 bases. Germline V lookup: CDR1 SEHNR, CDR2 FQNEAQ (reference sequence). The CDR3 extends over 15 amino acids. V trimming: 1 base; J trimming: 7 bases; junction bases outside the gene matches: 7. CDR3 nucleotide sequence: TGTGCCAGCAGCTTAGTGGCGGGAGTAACGAATGAGCAGTTCTTC. Translation gives CASSLVAGVTNEQFF.

The chain recombines TRBV10-3 with TRBJ1-4; D ambiguous. CDR1 and CDR2 (germline): ENHRY, SYGVKD. The CDR3 length is 15 residues. The V and J ends lost 0 bases and 8 bases respectively, with 13 bases between them. For the CDR3, the DNA is TGTGCCATCAGTGAGTCGGCGGAACGGAGGGAAAAACTGTTTTTT. Its translation: CAISESAERREKLFF.

This chain links TRBV11-2 with TRBJ2-1; 9 bases are shared with TRBD2. This CDR3 has 13 amino acids. With 0 bases clipped from V and 15 bases from J, the junction kept 6 bases outside the gene matches. Germline V gives CDR1 SGHAT, CDR2 FQNNGV. The CDR3 DNA sequence: TGTGCCAGCAGCTTAGATTTAGCGGGAGTTTCGTTCTTC. Its translation is CASSLDLAGVSFF.

The V and J genes are TRBV7-3 and TRBJ1-1, with a possible D match to TRBD1 (5 bases). The V gene's germline CDR1 is SGHTA and CDR2 FQGTGA. CDR3 length: 15 amino acids. V was pared by 5 bases and J by 2 bases, with 15 bases between. The CDR3 DNA is TGTGCCAGCAGCCCAAGGGGAATGGGTAACACTGAAGCTTTCTTT. Protein product: CASSPRGMGNTEAFF.

V usage is TRBV9 and J usage is TRBJ1-1, with 10 bases fitting TRBD1. With V trimmed by 3 bases and J by 4 bases, 3 bases remained unmatched. Germline V CDR1 and CDR2: SGDLS, YYNGEE. The CDR3 length is 14 residues. DNA of the CDR3: TGTGCCAGCAGCGCCGACAGGGGGCTCACTGAAGCTTTCTTT. Translation: CASSADRGLTEAFF.

The CDR3 reads CASSRRLGTSGSYEQYF. CDR3 in DNA: TGTGCCAGCAGTAGGAGACTCGGGACTAGCGGGAGTTACGAGCAGTACTTC. This rearrangement joins TRBV28 to TRBJ2-7, with 14 bases matching TRBD2. This CDR3 region has 17 residues. From germline, CDR1 is MDHEN and CDR2 SYDVKM. J gave up 4 bases and V 5 bases, and 10 bases lay outside the gene matches.

The rearrangement joins TRBV5-6 to TRBJ2-7, with TRBD1 as a possible D gene (5 bases). Per germline, CDR1 SGHDT and CDR2 YYEEEE. V lost 4 bases and J 1 base, leaving 9 bases between the germline ends. The CDR3 length is 13 residues. CDR3 DNA: TGTGCCAGCAGCCGCCAGGGTTCCTACGAGCAGTACTTC. It encodes CASSRQGSYEQYF.

This chain links TRBV5-5 with TRBJ1-1; 7 nucleotides align to TRBD1. Germline V gene sequence: CDR1 SGHKS, CDR2 YYEKEE (reference sequence). With V trimmed by 4 bases and J by 0 bases, 12 bases remained unmatched. This CDR3 contains 17 residues. The CDR3, as DNA: TGTGCCAGCAGCGTGATACCCGGGACAGCCTTGAACACTGAAGCTTTCTTT. Translating gives CASSVIPGTALNTEAFF.

The rearrangement joins TRBV2 to TRBJ2-2, with D uncertain. V was trimmed by 4 bases and J by 4 bases, leaving 7 bases between them. The CDR3 covers 13 residues. Germline V gene data show CDR1 as SNHLY and CDR2 as FYNNEI. The CDR3 DNA sequence: TGTGCCAGCAGTGGTACCCGCACCGGGGAGCTGTTTTTT. As protein: CASSGTRTGELFF.

The rearrangement uses TRBV18 and TRBJ1-1, with D perhaps matching TRBD1 (5 bases). This CDR3 contains 16 residues. V was pared by 3 bases and J by 1 base, with 15 bases between. The germline gives CDR1 KGHSH, CDR2 LQKENI. CDR3 region: CASSPGPATRNTEAFF. DNA of the CDR3: TGTGCCAGCTCACCGGGGCCTGCAACTAGGAACACTGAAGCTTTCTTT.

Note on this clone: The sample holds other DNA sequences that translate to the same CDR3. The chain combines TRBV5-1 with TRBJ2-5; 9 bases align to TRBD1. V was clipped by 4 bases and J by 3 bases; unmatched bases: 4. The CDR3 is 14 residues long. Germline-derived CDR1 and CDR2 are SGHRS and YFSETQ. The CDR3 is CASSPRTGEETQYF. In nucleotides, the CDR3 is TGCGCCAGCAGCCCCCGGACAGGGGAAGAGACCCAGTACTTC.

This sequence joins TRBV10-3 and TRBJ2-3; 8 bases map to TRBD2. The CDR3 loop spans 15 amino acids. The V segment lost 5 bases and the J segment 3 bases; nucleotides outside the gene matches: 7. Germline values: CDR1 ENHRY, CDR2 SYGVKD. The CDR3 nucleotides read TGTGCCATCAGTATAGCGGGAATAGGGACAGATACGCAGTATTTT. Translation gives CAISIAGIGTDTQYF.

This sequence joins TRBV7-2 and TRBJ2-5; maybe TRBD1 (5 bases). This CDR3 is built from 14 residues. The germline V and J ends were trimmed by 3 bases and 5 bases, with 13 bases remaining between them. Per germline, CDR1 SGHTA and CDR2 FQGNSA. CDR3 nucleotides: TGTGCCAGCAGCTTCAACCCTGGGGCTGAGACCCAGTACTTC. It is translated as CASSFNPGAETQYF.

The chain carries TRBV28 and TRBJ1-2; TRBD1 is a possible D gene (6 bases). The CDR3 totals 14 residues. CDR1 and CDR2 (germline): MDHEN, SYDVKM. V lost 0 bases, J lost 8 bases, and 13 bases lay in between. This CDR3 reads CASSLWGAAGGYTF. The CDR3 DNA sequence: TGTGCCAGCAGTTTATGGGGGGCAGCCGGGGGCTACACCTTC.

This chain uses TRBV28 with TRBJ1-2, with D possibly matching TRBD1 (5 bases). Germline V CDR1 and CDR2: MDHEN, SYDVKM. The CDR3 sequence is 15 residues long. Trimming left V 6 bases short and J 2 bases short, with 16 bases between. The CDR3 is CASRSRQGANYGYTF. CDR3 in DNA: TGTGCCAGCAGATCTAGGCAGGGTGCCAACTATGGCTACACCTTC.

The V and J genes are TRBV14 and TRBJ2-7; D uncertain. This CDR3 is built from 15 residues. Germline V gene sequence: CDR1 SGHDN, CDR2 FVKESK. V was shortened by 6 bases and J by 6 bases, with 21 bases between the two germline ends. The CDR3 spells CASSPVTLRPFEQYF. CDR3 DNA sequence: TGTGCCAGCAGTCCAGTGACCCTAAGGCCCTTCGAGCAGTACTTC.

This chain links TRBV29-1 with TRBJ2-2, with D possibly being TRBD1 (6 bases). This CDR3 contains 13 residues. Germline V gene sequence: CDR1 SQVTM, CDR2 ANQGSEA. V lost 6 bases and J lost 4, with 12 bases in between. The chain's CDR3 is CSVQDSGTGELFF. The CDR3 DNA reads TGCAGCGTGCAGGACAGCGGCACCGGGGAGCTGTTTTTT.

The V call is TRBV5-1, the J call TRBJ2-3, with 12 nucleotides matching TRBD2. V trimming: 5 bases; J trimming: 2 bases; junction bases outside the gene matches: 3. The V gene's germline CDR1 is SGHRS and CDR2 YFSETQ. This CDR3 is 15 amino acids long. The CDR3 nucleotides are TGCGCCAGCAGAAGACTAGCGGGAGCCACAGATACGCAGTATTTT. This translates into CASRRLAGATDTQYF. The whole variable domain, filled in from reference TRBV5-1 and TRBJ2-3, reads KAGVTQTPRYLIKTRGQQVTLSCSPISGHRSVSWYQQTPGQGLQFLFEYFSETQRNKGNFPGRFSGRQFSNSRSEMNVSTLELGDSALYLCASRRLAGATDTQYFGPGTRLTVL.

The chain couples TRBV10-3 to TRBJ2-7, with a tentative D call TRBD1 (6 bases). With 6 bases removed from V and 7 bases from J, the gap between germline ends came to 13 bases. The CDR3 is 12 amino acids. Germline V CDR1 and CDR2: ENHRY, SYGVKD. In nucleotides, the CDR3 is TGTGCCATCAGAGTACAGGGCAGGGAGCAGTACTTC. Residues: CAIRVQGREQYF.

The genes are TRBV4-1 and TRBJ1-2; 7 bases align to TRBD1. V trimming: 0 bases; J trimming: 13 bases; junction bases outside the gene matches: 11. The CDR3 runs 14 residues. Germline V lookup: CDR1 MGHRA, CDR2 YSYEKL. CDR3 in amino acids: CASSQDLRTGSLTF. The CDR3 nucleotides are TGCGCCAGCAGCCAAGATTTACGGACAGGCAGTCTCACCTTC.

J is TRBJ2-3 and V is TRBV10-3; D gene uncertain. From germline, CDR1 is ENHRY and CDR2 SYGVKD. CDR3 length equals 13 residues. Trimming removed 6 bases at V and 0 bases at J, with 7 bases between. The DNA of the CDR3 is TGTGCCATCAGCCGGTCTAGCACAGATACGCAGTATTTT. Translated, it gives CAISRSSTDTQYF.

This sequence joins TRBV7-9 and TRBJ1-2, with D maybe TRBD1 (5 bases). This CDR3 is built from 14 residues. The germline gives CDR1 SEHNR, CDR2 FQNEAQ (reference sequence). The V gene lost 5 bases and the J gene lost 7 bases, with 17 bases spanning the gap. The CDR3 protein is CASSPLPLGGGYTF. The CDR3 DNA follows: TGTGCCAGCAGCCCCCTTCCTTTGGGGGGTGGCTACACCTTC.

The chain recombines TRBV27 with TRBJ1-1; D is perhaps TRBD1 (5 bases). The CDR3 runs 15 residues. Germline loops: CDR1 MNHEY, CDR2 SMNVEV (reference sequence). V was pared by 0 bases and J by 4 bases, with 12 bases between. DNA for the CDR3: TGTGCCAGCAGTTTATCAGCGCCAGGGTCCACTGAAGCTTTCTTT. It translates to CASSLSAPGSTEAFF.

This clone was picked up one time. The rearrangement uses TRBV6-6 and TRBJ1-2; 7 nucleotides agree with TRBD1. Germline V CDR1 and CDR2: MNHNY, SVGAGI (reference sequence). The V gene end was trimmed by 9 bases and the J gene end by 4 bases; junction bases not matched to a gene: 14. The CDR3 runs 15 residues. The DNA for the CDR3 is TGTGCCAGTTCCCCCGGGACAGAGAGGTTCTATGGCTACACCTTC. Amino acids: CASSPGTERFYGYTF.

With respect to this clone: The sample carries other DNA sequences with the same CDR3. The chain has TRBV18 and TRBJ2-1; 15 nucleotides agree with TRBD2. This CDR3 contains 16 residues. The V and J ends lost 0 bases and 9 bases, in that order; junction bases with no gene match: 3. Germline loops: CDR1 KGHSH, CDR2 LQKENI. The CDR3 DNA reads TGTGCCAGCTCACCACCGGGACTAGCGGGAGGAGTTGAGCAGTTCTTC. Protein: CASSPPGLAGGVEQFF.

This clone was seen a single time. The genes are TRBV18 and TRBJ2-1, with 9 bases fitting TRBD2. The CDR3 sequence is 17 residues long. Trimming removed 1 base from V and 6 bases from J; junction bases left unmatched: 10. From germline, CDR1 is KGHSH and CDR2 LQKENI. CDR3 bases: TGTGCCAGCTCACCACTCTCCGGTGTTAGCGGGAGCAATGAGCAGTTCTTC. Translation gives CASSPLSGVSGSNEQFF.